This T cell receptor (beta chain) was recorded in a study of T cell clonality in common variable immunodeficiency. The CDR3 loop spans 15 amino acids. Germline V gives CDR1 LGHNA, CDR2 YNFKEQ. Only in-frame clones appear in the TCRdb table, and some are missing; sequencing was by immunoSEQ multiplex PCR. The sample offers roughly 58,000 clones and no singletons, the top ten holding 0.83%. In its sample, this clone was seen many times. Its cognate antigen is unknown. A read error may produce the germline difference seen at one junction end. The read ends 3 residues before the CDR3 terminus; that terminus is restored from the germline J gene. Study-wide points: Authors noted CVID clonality's cause needs subpopulation repertoire sequencing. Shared TCRbeta clones were fewer between CVID subjects than controls.

Patients and controls were mostly of Caucasian heritage. Donors gave about 5 to 9 ml heparinized peripheral whole blood. The source of this sequence is a person aged 18-70 years in good health. The chain has TRBV4-2 and TRBJ2-1; D is ambiguous. The sample taken for sequencing was peripheral blood mononuclear cells. The CDR3 bases that were read are TGCGCCAGCAGCCAGGTAGCCCCGGGTTACAATGAG. Its protein product is CASSQVAPGYNE. The entire CDR3 reads CASSQVAPGYNEQFF.